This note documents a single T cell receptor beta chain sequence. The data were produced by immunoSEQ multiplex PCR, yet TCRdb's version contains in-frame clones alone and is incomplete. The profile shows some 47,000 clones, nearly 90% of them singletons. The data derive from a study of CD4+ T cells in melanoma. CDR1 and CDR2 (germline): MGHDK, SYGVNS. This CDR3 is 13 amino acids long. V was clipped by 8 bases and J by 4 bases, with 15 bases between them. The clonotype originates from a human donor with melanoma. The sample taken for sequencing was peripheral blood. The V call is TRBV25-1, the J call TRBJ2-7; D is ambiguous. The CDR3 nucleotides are TGTGCCAGCTCCGACGACCTAACGTACGAGCAGTACTTC. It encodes CASSDDLTYEQYF.